Listed below are T cell receptor beta chains from one sample, sequenced in a study of blood T cell repertoires in COVID-19. TCRdb keeps only in-frame clones here, not all; method: immunoSEQ multiplex PCR. The table includes 75,000 to 100,000 clones, roughly 86% detected once. The sequenced sample consisted of peripheral blood. The source is a human donor in a cohort sampled during active COVID-19. Each CDR3 is given with its conserved first and last residue. A D gene is named only where the DNA matches it firmly. Size is stated for part of the rows, as once, few or many counts, or as a class when the clone is expanded.

size,V,J,D,CDR3,DNA
.,TRBV3-1/TRBV3-2,TRBJ2-7,TRBD2,CASSPVVAGVLEQYF,TGTGCCAGCAGCCCCGTGGTGGCGGGAGTTCTCGAGCAGTACTTC
once,TRBV7-8,TRBJ2-7,TRBD2,CASSKGLAGVAYEQYF,TGTGCCAGCAGCAAAGGACTAGCGGGAGTAGCCTACGAGCAGTACTTC
.,TRBV6-2/TRBV6-3,TRBJ1-6,TRBD1,CASSLQGAGNSPLHF,TGTGCCAGCAGTTTACAGGGGGCTGGTAATTCACCCCTCCACTTT
.,TRBV28,TRBJ1-4,.,CASTLGGRKLFF,TGTGCCAGCACCTTAGGAGGGAGGAAACTGTTTTTT
.,TRBV5-6,TRBJ2-7,TRBD2,CASSSRRLAEYYEQYF,TGTGCCAGCAGCTCCCGTAGACTAGCGGAATACTACGAGCAGTACTTC
.,TRBV3-1/TRBV3-2,TRBJ2-5,.,CASSPQSSSVGETQYF,TGTGCCAGCAGCCCCCAGAGTTCTAGCGTGGGGGAGACCCAGTACTTC
.,TRBV9,TRBJ1-4,.,CASSAASGGENEKLFF,TGTGCCAGCAGCGCCGCTAGCGGGGGCGAAAATGAAAAACTGTTTTTT
.,TRBV5-1,TRBJ1-6,TRBD1,CASGQGHNSPLHF,TGCGCCAGCGGACAGGGGCATAATTCACCCCTCCACTTT
few,TRBV7-9,TRBJ2-7,.,CASSLTRKSYEQYF,TGTGCCAGCAGCTTAACCAGGAAGTCCTACGAGCAGTACTTC
.,TRBV2,TRBJ1-6,TRBD1,CASSPGQGASSPLHF,TGTGCCAGCAGTCCGGGACAGGGGGCGAGTTCACCCCTCCACTTT
.,TRBV6-5,TRBJ1-1,.,CASRRQIDRSEAFF,TGTGCCAGCAGACGACAGATAGACAGGAGTGAAGCTTTCTTT
.,TRBV11-2,TRBJ1-4,.,CASSLDSRGGPYEKLFF,TGTGCCAGCAGCTTAGATTCCAGGGGCGGACCTTATGAAAAACTGTTTTTT
.,TRBV19,TRBJ2-7,TRBD2,CASMGREETYEQYF,TGTGCCAGTATGGGGCGGGAGGAAACCTACGAGCAGTACTTC
.,TRBV6-5,TRBJ2-7,TRBD1,CASSLGTGSSYEQYF,TGTGCCAGCAGCCTTGGGACAGGGAGCTCCTACGAGCAGTACTTC
.,TRBV10-3,TRBJ2-1,.,CATLEGQGNEQFF,TGTGCCACCCTCGAGGGGCAGGGGAATGAGCAGTTCTTC
.,TRBV2,TRBJ1-1,TRBD1,CASSRPGGPRNTEAFF,TGTGCCAGCAGTCGCCCAGGGGGCCCGAGGAACACTGAAGCTTTCTTT
.,TRBV6-5,TRBJ1-3,.,CASRPGSSGNTIYF,TGTGCCAGCAGACCCGGGAGCTCTGGAAACACCATATATTTT
.,TRBV3-1/TRBV3-2,TRBJ1-6,TRBD1,CASSDGQGNSPLHF,TGTGCCAGCAGCGATGGACAGGGGAATTCACCCCTCCACTTT
.,TRBV3-1/TRBV3-2,TRBJ1-4,.,CASSQSRQVVGWDEKLFF,TGTGCCAGCAGCCAATCGAGACAGGTGGTAGGATGGGATGAAAAACTGTTTTTT
.,TRBV7-2,TRBJ2-3,TRBD2,CASSLGLAGAAVSTDTQYF,TGTGCCAGCAGCTTAGGACTAGCGGGAGCGGCGGTCTCGACAGATACGCAGTATTTT
.,TRBV3-1/TRBV3-2,TRBJ1-2,TRBD1,CASSQGGQNNYGYTF,TGTGCCAGCAGCCAAGGGGGACAGAATAACTATGGCTACACCTTC
.,TRBV10-3,TRBJ2-7,.,CAISESKGVDEQYF,TGTGCCATCAGTGAGTCTAAGGGGGTCGACGAGCAGTACTTC
.,TRBV28,TRBJ1-6,TRBD1,CASSSSGTAYNSPLHF,TGTGCCAGCAGTTCCTCCGGGACAGCCTATAATTCACCCCTCCACTTT
.,TRBV9,TRBJ2-5,.,CASSVSEQETQYF,TGTGCCAGCAGCGTCTCGGAGCAAGAGACCCAGTACTTC
.,TRBV28,TRBJ1-1,.,CASSLLLSGGFTEAFF,TGTGCCAGCAGTTTACTGCTGTCGGGGGGCTTCACTGAAGCTTTCTTT
.,TRBV7-8,TRBJ1-1,TRBD1,CASSFGQVNTEAFF,TGTGCCAGCAGCTTCGGACAGGTGAACACTGAAGCTTTCTTT
.,TRBV3-1/TRBV3-2,TRBJ1-5,.,CASSQGTDSNQPQHF,TGTGCCAGCAGCCAAGGGACAGATAGCAATCAGCCCCAGCATTTT
.,TRBV2,TRBJ1-2,TRBD1,CASSWDRVGGGYTF,TGTGCCAGCAGTTGGGACAGGGTTGGGGGCGGCTACACCTTC
.,TRBV9,TRBJ2-7,TRBD2,CASSVDTTSGAYEQYF,TGTGCCAGCAGCGTAGATACGACTAGCGGCGCCTACGAGCAGTACTTC
.,TRBV6-2/TRBV6-3,TRBJ2-7,TRBD1,CASSRSLPGQGYEQYF,TGTGCCAGCAGTCGGTCCTTACCGGGACAGGGTTACGAGCAGTACTTC
few,TRBV3-1/TRBV3-2,TRBJ2-1,.,CASSQQGGYNEQFF,TGTGCCAGCAGCCAACAGGGAGGATACAATGAGCAGTTCTTC
.,TRBV7-2,TRBJ2-7,TRBD2,CASSLYVASGTSYEQYF,TGTGCCAGCAGCTTATATGTTGCTAGCGGGACGAGCTACGAGCAGTACTTC
.,TRBV9,TRBJ1-2,.,CASSVEGGPSYGYTF,TGTGCCAGCAGCGTAGAAGGAGGGCCTTCCTATGGCTACACCTTC
once,TRBV6-1,TRBJ2-1,TRBD2,CASSEYYGTSARNEQFF,TGTGCCAGCAGTGAATATTACGGGACTAGTGCCAGGAATGAGCAGTTCTTC
.,TRBV9,TRBJ2-1,.,CASSRGALAYAIYNEQFF,TGTGCCAGCAGTCGAGGGGCTCTAGCGTACGCAATCTACAATGAGCAGTTCTTC
.,TRBV9,TRBJ2-3,.,CASSVGNSRTDTQYF,TGTGCCAGCAGCGTAGGTAACAGCCGCACAGATACGCAGTATTTT
.,TRBV2,TRBJ2-7,.,CASSAGNPGEQYF,TGTGCCAGCAGTGCGGGGAATCCGGGCGAGCAGTACTTC
.,TRBV12-3/TRBV12-4,TRBJ2-7,.,CASNIGGFYEQYF,TGTGCCAGCAACATCGGAGGATTCTACGAGCAGTACTTC
.,TRBV7-6,TRBJ1-1,.,CASSLEGGKTEAFF,TGTGCCAGCAGCTTAGAGGGAGGAAAGACTGAAGCTTTCTTT
.,TRBV6-5,TRBJ2-1,TRBD1,CASSYSSQGVNEQFF,TGTGCCAGCAGTTATAGTTCTCAGGGGGTGAATGAGCAGTTCTTC
.,TRBV6-2/TRBV6-3,TRBJ2-7,.,CASSSIPGQPGEQYF,TGTGCCAGCAGTTCCATACCCGGCCAGCCGGGCGAGCAGTACTTC